These 28 T cell receptor beta chains originate from one sample sequenced in a study of control samples from healthy donors and cancer patients. The data were produced by immunoSEQ multiplex PCR, yet TCRdb's version contains in-frame clones alone and is incomplete. Seen here are 150,000 to 200,000 clones, approximately 90% observed once, and the top ten hold approximately 1.4%. The sequenced material came from blood. The receptors were gathered from a man younger than 45 in good health.

The chain combines TRBV5-6 with TRBJ2-5; 8 positions match TRBD2. The CDR3 sequence is 15 residues long. CDR1 and CDR2 from the germline V gene are SGHDT and YYEEEE. The J segment lost 5 bases and the V segment lost 2 bases, leaving 8 bases of the junction unmatched. The CDR3 region is CASSLMVAGRETQYF. Written as DNA, the CDR3 is TGTGCCAGCAGCTTAATGGTAGCGGGGCGTGAGACCCAGTACTTC.

To note about this clone: This sample includes further DNA sequences coding for the same CDR3. The chain couples TRBV11-2 to TRBJ1-5; D gene unclear. Germline CDR1 SGHAT, CDR2 FQNNGV. The CDR3 is 13 residues long. The germline V and J ends were trimmed by 0 bases and 4 bases, with 4 bases remaining between them. The CDR3 DNA reads TGTGCCAGCAGCTTAGATCGGAATCAGCCCCAGCATTTT. Protein: CASSLDRNQPQHF.

The chain combines TRBV3-1 (or the pseudogene TRBV3-2) with TRBJ2-7, with TRBD2 matching over 13 bases. CDR3 length: 17 residues. Unmatched junction bases numbered 6, after V lost 2 bases and J lost 2 bases. Germline V gives CDR1 LGHDT, CDR2 YNNKEL (reference sequence). CDR3 residues: CASSQILGLAGAYEQYF. The CDR3, as DNA: TGTGCCAGCAGCCAAATTCTCGGACTAGCGGGGGCCTACGAGCAGTACTTC.

J is TRBJ2-1 and V is TRBV27; 7 nucleotides agree with TRBD1. This CDR3 region has 14 residues. V dropped 3 bases and J dropped 6; count of bases not matched to a gene: 5. Looked up from germline, CDR1 is MNHEY and CDR2 is SMNVEV (reference sequence). Here the CDR3 DNA reads TGTGCCAGCAGTTTCCCGACAGGGAGCAATGAGCAGTTCTTC. Translating gives CASSFPTGSNEQFF.

This chain joins TRBV4-1 and TRBJ1-6; D is uncertain. The germline V and J ends were trimmed by 1 base and 6 bases, with 4 bases remaining between them. Germline V gene data show CDR1 as MGHRA and CDR2 as YSYEKL. CDR3 length equals 13 residues. As DNA, the CDR3 is TGCGCCAGCAGCCAAGTGACTAATTCACCCCTCCACTTT. This gives the protein CASSQVTNSPLHF.

V usage is TRBV6-5 and J usage is TRBJ2-2, with TRBD2 matching over 9 bases. The germline gives CDR1 MNHEY, CDR2 SVGAGI. The V gene end was trimmed by 0 bases and the J gene end by 6 bases; junction bases not matched to a gene: 5. This CDR3 spans 16 amino acids. The CDR3 region is CASSYSGRGGPGELFF. The CDR3 nucleotides are TGTGCCAGCAGTTACTCCGGGCGGGGGGGACCCGGGGAGCTGTTTTTT.

The CDR3 region is CASSIPERGSGNEQFF. CDR3 in DNA: TGTGCCAGCAGTATACCGGAGCGGGGCTCCGGCAATGAGCAGTTCTTC. The gene calls are TRBV5-4 and TRBJ2-1; TRBD2 aligns across 7 bases. This CDR3 has 16 residues. CDR1 and CDR2 (germline): SGHNT, YYREEE (reference sequence). V was clipped by 5 bases and J by 6 bases; unmatched bases: 14.

The CDR3 spells CASAPSGLSTDTQYF. The CDR3 nucleotides read TGTGCCAGTGCCCCCAGCGGCCTTAGCACAGATACGCAGTATTTT. The chain is built from TRBV6-4 and TRBJ2-3, with a possible D match to TRBD2 (5 bases). Per germline, CDR1 MRHNA and CDR2 SNTAGT. Trimming shortened V by 9 bases and J by 0 bases, and 16 bases separated the two germline ends. This CDR3 has 15 amino acids.

The chain combines TRBV28 with TRBJ2-7; D perhaps matches TRBD2 (7 bases). The V end was cut by 5 bases, the J end by 2 bases, with 16 bases between. Germline V gives CDR1 MDHEN, CDR2 SYDVKM. There are 15 residues in the CDR3. The CDR3 region is CASSPGASGAYEQYF. The CDR3 region has the DNA TGTGCCAGCAGTCCGGGGGCTAGCGGAGCCTACGAGCAGTACTTC.

The rearrangement uses TRBV11-2 and TRBJ1-5; no reliable D call. CDR1 is SGHAT and CDR2 is FQNNGV in the germline V gene. The CDR3 sequence is 12 residues long. The V gene lost 1 base and the J gene lost 4 bases, with 2 bases spanning the gap. CDR3 nucleotides: TGTGCCAGCAGCTTAGGAAATCAGCCCCAGCATTTT. Amino acid sequence: CASSLGNQPQHF.

The sample holds one count of this clone. The chain joins TRBV2 to TRBJ2-7; TRBD1 matches at 8 bases. The CDR3 is 15 amino acids. V shed 6 bases, J shed 4 bases, and the junction held 11 bases outside the gene matches. Germline CDR1 reads SNHLY; CDR2 reads FYNNEI. CDR3 DNA: TGTGCCAGCAGGAGACCCGGGACAGGCACTTACGAGCAGTACTTC. Its protein is CASRRPGTGTYEQYF.

This chain links TRBV30 with TRBJ1-1; D perhaps matches TRBD1 (5 bases). With 4 bases removed from V and 0 bases from J, the gap between germline ends came to 12 bases. There are 14 residues in the CDR3. Germline V gives CDR1 GTSNPN, CDR2 SVGIG (reference sequence). The CDR3: CAWTWGAMNTEAFF. CDR3 nucleotides: TGTGCCTGGACTTGGGGCGCCATGAACACTGAAGCTTTCTTT.

This chain links TRBV7-9 with TRBJ1-4; D is undetermined. This CDR3 spans 14 amino acids. CDR1 and CDR2 (germline): SEHNR, FQNEAQ (reference sequence). V lost 4 bases and J lost 8, with 14 bases in between. CDR3 residues: CASSSLAFDEKLFF. In DNA, the CDR3 is TGTGCCAGCAGCTCCCTCGCATTCGACGAAAAACTGTTTTTT.

Details on this clone: Sequence at one end of the junction differs from germline and may be a read error. DNA for the CDR3: TGTGCTAGTGCTTTGCCCCAAAACACTGAAGCTTTCTTT. Translated, it gives CASALPQNTEAFF. V gene TRBV12-5 combines with J gene TRBJ1-1; no reliable D call. The CDR3 length is 13 residues. Per germline, CDR1 LGHNT and CDR2 FRNRAP.

The chain carries TRBV30 and TRBJ1-5; TRBD1 matches at 8 bases. Trimming took 3 bases from V and 6 from J; bases not matched to a gene: 13. There are 16 residues in the CDR3. Germline loops: CDR1 GTSNPN, CDR2 SVGIG (reference sequence). CDR3 DNA sequence: TGTGCCTGGAGGGATCACGGGACAGGTAATAGTCAGCCCCAGCATTTT. It codes for CAWRDHGTGNSQPQHF.

The CDR3 DNA is TGCGCCAGCACACCAGGGGCCAGACAGGGTCACGACGAGCAGTACTTC. Protein product: CASTPGARQGHDEQYF. The V and J genes are TRBV5-1 and TRBJ2-7; the match to TRBD1 covers 7 bases. V lost 6 bases to trimming and J lost 5 bases; unmatched junction nucleotides: 17. Germline CDR1 is SGHRS and CDR2 is YFSETQ. This CDR3 spans 16 amino acids. Using reference TRBV5-1 and TRBJ2-7 for the parts outside the CDR3, the full variable domain is KAGVTQTPRYLIKTRGQQVTLSCSPISGHRSVSWYQQTPGQGLQFLFEYFSETQRNKGNFPGRFSGRQFSNSRSEMNVSTLELGDSALYLCASTPGARQGHDEQYFGPGTRLTVT.

The V and J genes are TRBV7-9 and TRBJ1-2; D gene uncertain. The germline V gene encodes CDR1 SEHNR and CDR2 FQNEAQ (reference sequence). Trimming cost V 3 bases and J 0 bases, with 8 bases left between them. The CDR3 totals 14 residues. CDR3 in amino acids: CASSFTDPNYGYTF. Here the CDR3 DNA reads TGTGCCAGCAGCTTCACTGATCCTAACTATGGCTACACCTTC.

J is TRBJ2-3 and V is TRBV7-2; TRBD1 aligns across 9 bases. Germline V gives CDR1 SGHTA, CDR2 FQGNSA. The V segment lost 3 bases and the J segment 8 bases; nucleotides outside the gene matches: 6. The CDR3 spans 14 residues. Written as DNA, the CDR3 is TGTGCCAGCAGCTTCGGGACAGGGTTTTCTACGCAGTATTTT. This sequence encodes CASSFGTGFSTQYF. The variable domain in full, with the rest retrieved from reference TRBV7-2 and TRBJ2-3, is GAGVSQSPSNKVTEKGKDVELRCDPISGHTALYWYRQSLGQGLEFLIYFQGNSAPDKSGLPSDRFSAERTGGSVSTLTIQRTQQEDSAVYLCASSFGTGFSTQYFGPGTRLTVL.

Only one count was recorded for this clone. J is TRBJ1-1 and V is TRBV2; 8 bases are shared with TRBD1. J was trimmed by 11 bases and V by 2 bases; bases with no gene match: 7. This CDR3 is 13 amino acids long. Germline V gene data show CDR1 as SNHLY and CDR2 as FYNNEI. CDR3 nucleotides: TGTGCCAGCAGTGAACAGGGGGCGTTGTATGCTTTCTTT. Its protein product is CASSEQGALYAFF.

The chain is built from TRBV19 and TRBJ1-2; no firm D call. The CDR3 extends over 14 amino acids. V was pared by 6 bases and J by 5 bases, with 16 bases between. CDR1 and CDR2 (germline): LNHDA, SQIVND (reference sequence). The CDR3 DNA reads TGTGCCAGTAGCATCTGGACGGATCCATATGGCTACACCTTC. This gives the protein CASSIWTDPYGYTF.

The rearrangement joins TRBV28 to TRBJ2-3; 14 bases fit TRBD2. From germline, CDR1 is MDHEN and CDR2 SYDVKM. The CDR3 has 16 residues. The trim removed 10 bases at V and 8 bases at J, leaving 14 bases unmatched. This chain's CDR3 is CATRPGTSGRIGTQYF. The CDR3 DNA is TGTGCCACCCGCCCTGGGACTAGCGGGAGAATCGGTACGCAGTATTTT.

Comments on this clone: Different DNA sequences within this sample yield the same CDR3. J is TRBJ1-2 and V is TRBV5-4; 11 bases agree with TRBD1. The CDR3 has 18 amino acids. Trimming took 8 bases from V and 2 from J; bases not matched to a gene: 17. CDR1 and CDR2 (germline): SGHNT, YYREEE (reference sequence). CDR3 coding DNA: TGTGCCAGTAGTACCGGGACAGGGGGGAGTATAGCGAACTATGGCTACACCTTC. It is translated as CASSTGTGGSIANYGYTF.

The chain has TRBV25-1 and TRBJ2-7; 7 nucleotides match TRBD1. V trimming: 1 base; J trimming: 4 bases; junction bases outside the gene matches: 4. Germline values: CDR1 MGHDK, CDR2 SYGVNS. The CDR3 extends over 14 amino acids. CDR3 coding DNA: TGTGCCAGCAGTGAATTTGGGACAGCTTACGAGCAGTACTTC. Amino acid sequence: CASSEFGTAYEQYF.

The V and J genes are TRBV15 and TRBJ2-1; D not resolved. Germline V lookup: CDR1 LNHNV, CDR2 YYDKDF (reference sequence). CDR3 length: 13 amino acids. V lost 1 base and J 4 bases, leaving 5 bases between the germline ends. The CDR3 loop reads CATSRVVYNEQFF. The CDR3 DNA reads as TGTGCCACCAGCAGAGTAGTTTACAATGAGCAGTTCTTC.

This chain uses TRBV10-3 with TRBJ2-2, with D perhaps matching TRBD1 or TRBD2 (5 bases each). Germline V gives CDR1 ENHRY, CDR2 SYGVKD. V shed 9 bases and J shed 1 base, with 15 bases lying between them. The CDR3 length is 15 residues. CDR3 sequence (DNA): TGTGCCATTACCTCCGGGACGGTGAACACCGGGGAGCTGTTTTTT. Amino acids: CAITSGTVNTGELFF.

This clone has more than one count but fewer than ten. The chain combines TRBV5-4 with TRBJ2-1; D remains ambiguous. This CDR3 comprises 15 residues. CDR1 and CDR2 (germline): SGHNT, YYREEE (reference sequence). Trimming removed 4 bases from V and 2 bases from J, with 13 bases in between. CDR3 loop: CASSAYRSPYNEQFF. CDR3 nucleotides: TGTGCCAGCAGCGCCTACCGTAGTCCCTACAATGAGCAGTTCTTC. The full variable domain, its missing parts supplied by reference TRBV5-4 and TRBJ2-1, is ETGVTQSPTHLIKTRGQQVTLRCSSQSGHNTVSWYQQALGQGPQFIFQYYREEENGRGNFPPRFSGLQFPNYSSELNVNALELDDSALYLCASSAYRSPYNEQFFGPGTRLTVL.

In its sample, this clone was seen a few times. The chain links TRBV6-1 to TRBJ1-2; 7 nucleotides match TRBD1. V lost 3 bases and J lost 2; bases outside the gene matches: 9. Germline V lookup: CDR1 MNHNS, CDR2 SASEGT. CDR3 length equals 16 residues. DNA for the CDR3: TGTGCCAGCAGTGATCGCATCGGAGGGGGCAACTATGGCTACACCTTC. It codes for CASSDRIGGGNYGYTF.

The rearrangement uses TRBV10-3 and TRBJ2-6, with D uncertain. The CDR3 consists of 14 residues. Germline assignment: CDR1 ENHRY and CDR2 SYGVKD. V lost 6 bases, J lost 0 bases, and 6 bases lay in between. CDR3 region: CAISSPSGANVLTF. The CDR3 coding sequence is TGTGCCATCAGCTCCCCCTCTGGGGCCAACGTCCTGACTTTC.